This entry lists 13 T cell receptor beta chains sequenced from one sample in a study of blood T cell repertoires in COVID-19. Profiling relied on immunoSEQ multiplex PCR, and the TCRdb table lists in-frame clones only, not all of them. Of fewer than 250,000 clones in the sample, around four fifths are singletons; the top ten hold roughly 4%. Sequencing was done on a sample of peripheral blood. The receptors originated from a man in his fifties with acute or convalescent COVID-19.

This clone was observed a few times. This chain's CDR3 is CASSMTATAYEQYF. DNA for the CDR3: TGTGCCAGTAGTATGACAGCGACCGCCTACGAGCAGTACTTC. The chain employs TRBV19 and TRBJ2-7; TRBD1 is a possible D gene (5 bases). Deletions cut 3 bases from V and 2 bases from J, with 11 bases between. Germline assignment: CDR1 LNHDA and CDR2 SQIVND (reference sequence). The CDR3 spans 14 residues.

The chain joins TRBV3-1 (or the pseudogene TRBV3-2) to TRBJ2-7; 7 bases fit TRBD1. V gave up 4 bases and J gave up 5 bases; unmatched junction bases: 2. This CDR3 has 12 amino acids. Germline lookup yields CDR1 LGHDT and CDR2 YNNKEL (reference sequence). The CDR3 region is CASSPDRDEQYF. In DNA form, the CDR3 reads TGTGCCAGCAGCCCTGACAGGGACGAGCAGTACTTC.

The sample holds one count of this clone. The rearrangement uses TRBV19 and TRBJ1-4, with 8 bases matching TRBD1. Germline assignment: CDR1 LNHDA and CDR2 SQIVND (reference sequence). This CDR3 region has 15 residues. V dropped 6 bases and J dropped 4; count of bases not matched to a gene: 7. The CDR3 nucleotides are TGTGCCAGTAGGAGACAGGGGCTGGGTAATGAAAAACTGTTTTTT. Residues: CASRRQGLGNEKLFF.

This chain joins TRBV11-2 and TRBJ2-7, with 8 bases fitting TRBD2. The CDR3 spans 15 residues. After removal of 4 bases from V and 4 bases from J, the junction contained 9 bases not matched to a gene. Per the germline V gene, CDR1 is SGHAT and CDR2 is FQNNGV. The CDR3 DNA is TGTGCCAGCAGCTACGGGGGGGGGCTCGGGTACGAGCAGTACTTC. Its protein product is CASSYGGGLGYEQYF.

CDR3 sequence: CASSPGDGREDTIYF. In DNA form, the CDR3 reads TGTGCCAGCAGCCCTGGCGATGGCAGGGAAGACACCATATATTTT. This chain uses TRBV3-1 (or the pseudogene TRBV3-2) with TRBJ1-3, with a tentative D call TRBD1 (5 bases). V lost 4 bases and J 8 bases, leaving 18 bases between the germline ends. CDR3 size: 15 residues. CDR1 is LGHDT, CDR2 YNNKEL, per germline (reference sequence).

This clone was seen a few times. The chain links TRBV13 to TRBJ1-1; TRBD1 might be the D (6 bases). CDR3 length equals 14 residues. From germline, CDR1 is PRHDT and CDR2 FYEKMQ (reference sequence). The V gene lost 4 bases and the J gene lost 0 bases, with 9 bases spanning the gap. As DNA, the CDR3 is TGTGCCAGCAGCTCGCAGGGGCTGAACACTGAAGCTTTCTTT. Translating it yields CASSSQGLNTEAFF.

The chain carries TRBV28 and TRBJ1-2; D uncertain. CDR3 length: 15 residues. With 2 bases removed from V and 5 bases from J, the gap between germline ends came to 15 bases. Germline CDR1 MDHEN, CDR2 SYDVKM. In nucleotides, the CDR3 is TGTGCCAGCAGTTTAAGGAACAGACATGGATATGGCTACACCTTC. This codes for CASSLRNRHGYGYTF.

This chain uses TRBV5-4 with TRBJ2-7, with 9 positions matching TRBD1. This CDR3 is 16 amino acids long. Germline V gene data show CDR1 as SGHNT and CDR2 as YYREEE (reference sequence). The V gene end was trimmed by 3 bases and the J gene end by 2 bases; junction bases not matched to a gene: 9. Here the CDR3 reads CASSSMGQGPTYEQYF. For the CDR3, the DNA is TGTGCCAGCAGCTCGATGGGACAGGGACCAACCTACGAGCAGTACTTC. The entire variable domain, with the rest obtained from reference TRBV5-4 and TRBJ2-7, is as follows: ETGVTQSPTHLIKTRGQQVTLRCSSQSGHNTVSWYQQALGQGPQFIFQYYREEENGRGNFPPRFSGLQFPNYSSELNVNALELDDSALYLCASSSMGQGPTYEQYFGPGTRLTVT.

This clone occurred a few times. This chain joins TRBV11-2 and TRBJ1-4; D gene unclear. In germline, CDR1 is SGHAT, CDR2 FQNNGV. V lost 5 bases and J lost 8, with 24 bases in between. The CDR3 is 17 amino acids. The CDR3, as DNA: TGTGCCAGCAGCCCCGTACCCGGACCACGCGGGTCGGAAAAACTGTTTTTT. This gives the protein CASSPVPGPRGSEKLFF. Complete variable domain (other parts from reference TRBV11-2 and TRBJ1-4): EAGVAQSPRYKIIEKRQSVAFWCNPISGHATLYWYQQILGQGPKLLIQFQNNGVVDDSQLPKDRFSAERLKGVDSTLKIQPAKLEDSAVYLCASSPVPGPRGSEKLFFGSGTQLSVL.

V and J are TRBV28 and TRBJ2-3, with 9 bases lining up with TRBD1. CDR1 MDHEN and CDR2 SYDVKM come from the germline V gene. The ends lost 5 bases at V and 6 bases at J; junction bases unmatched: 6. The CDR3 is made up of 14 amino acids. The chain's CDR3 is CASSLNDRGDTQYF. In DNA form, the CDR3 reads TGTGCCAGCAGTCTTAATGACAGGGGGGATACGCAGTATTTT.

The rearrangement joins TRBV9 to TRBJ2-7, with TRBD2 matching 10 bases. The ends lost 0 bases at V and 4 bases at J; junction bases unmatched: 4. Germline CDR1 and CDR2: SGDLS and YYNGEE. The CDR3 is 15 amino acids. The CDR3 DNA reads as TGTGCCAGCAGCGTAGCGACTAGCGGGCCTTACGAGCAGTACTTC. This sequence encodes CASSVATSGPYEQYF.

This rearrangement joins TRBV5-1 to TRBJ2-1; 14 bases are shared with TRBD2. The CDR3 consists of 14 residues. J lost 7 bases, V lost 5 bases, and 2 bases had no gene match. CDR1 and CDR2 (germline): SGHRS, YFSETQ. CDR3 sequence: CASRTSGRGNEQFF. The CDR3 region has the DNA TGCGCCAGCAGGACTAGCGGGAGGGGGAATGAGCAGTTCTTC.

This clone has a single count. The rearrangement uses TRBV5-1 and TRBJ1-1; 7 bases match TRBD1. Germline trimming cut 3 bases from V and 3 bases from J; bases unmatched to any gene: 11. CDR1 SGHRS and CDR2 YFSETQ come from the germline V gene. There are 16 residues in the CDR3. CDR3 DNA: TGCGCCAGCAGCTCACTGACCCTTACAGGGGACACTGAAGCTTTCTTT. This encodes CASSSLTLTGDTEAFF.